Listed below are T cell receptor beta chains from one sample, sequenced in a study of cytomegalovirus exposure and HLA in healthy donors. The protocol was immunoSEQ multiplex PCR, while the TCRdb copy is restricted to in-frame clones and leaves out a portion. Among tens of thousands of clones listed, around 72% were seen once. The sequencing sample was made of PBMCs. The origin of the receptors is a man aged 45 to 65 in good health and CMV-seropositive. The CDR3 runs from the conserved cysteine through the conserved F or W. The D gene is left open where the match is weak. Expanded clones are given a class, and other clones once, few, many or no size at all.

>.|.|TRBV12-5|TRBJ1-1
CASGLAENVFRAGDGYAEAFF
TGTGCTAGTGGTTTGGCTGAAAACGTCTTCAGGGCTGGGGATGGGTACGCTGAAGCTTTCTTT
>.|TRBD2|TRBV7-2|TRBJ2-1
CASSQSGTSFNEQFF
TGTGCCAGCAGCCAATCCGGGACTAGCTTTAATGAGCAGTTCTTC
>.|.|TRBV6-1|TRBJ1-5
CASSAQGSNQPQHF
TGTGCCAGCAGTGCCCAGGGTAGCAATCAGCCCCAGCATTTT
>.|TRBD2|TRBV29-1|TRBJ2-4
CSVTLAGKNIQYF
TGCAGCGTTACACTAGCGGGCAAAAACATTCAGTACTTC
>.|.|TRBV29-1|TRBJ1-1
CSVATGNTEAFF
TGCAGCGTTGCGACAGGTAACACTGAAGCTTTCTTT
>few|.|TRBV2|TRBJ2-7
CASSRDLYEQYF
TGTGCCAGCAGCAGGGATCTCTACGAGCAGTACTTC
>.|.|TRBV6-1|TRBJ1-2
CASSEDPWRATAGYTF
TGTGCCAGCAGTGAAGACCCCTGGAGGGCGACCGCTGGCTACACCTTC
>.|TRBD1|TRBV6-5|TRBJ1-1
CASSRTGYTEAFF
TGTGCCAGCAGCAGGACAGGGTACACTGAAGCTTTCTTT
>.|.|TRBV7-9|TRBJ2-7
CASSLIQPSGEQYF
TGTGCCAGCAGCTTAATACAGCCGTCTGGCGAGCAGTACTTC
>.|TRBD1|TRBV28|TRBJ1-1
CASSLSLGQGKAFF
TGTGCCAGCAGTTTATCTCTCGGACAGGGCAAAGCTTTCTTT
>.|TRBD2|TRBV7-8|TRBJ2-5
CASSLAWEVAGGQETQYF
TGTGCCAGCAGCTTAGCGTGGGAAGTCGCGGGAGGGCAAGAGACCCAGTACTTC
>.|TRBD1|TRBV4-2|TRBJ1-6
CASSQARQGRASPLHF
TGTGCCAGCAGCCAAGCGAGACAGGGTAGGGCTTCACCCCTCCACTTT
>.|.|TRBV5-1|TRBJ2-3
CASSPSADTQYF
TGCGCCAGCAGCCCCAGCGCAGATACGCAGTATTTT
>.|TRBD1|TRBV7-2|TRBJ1-6
CASSSLGTGTSPLHF
TGTGCCAGCAGCTCATTAGGGACAGGGACTTCACCCCTCCACTTT
>few|.|TRBV5-1|TRBJ2-3
CASSLGPVTTDTQYF
TGCGCCAGCAGCTTGGGTCCAGTAACCACAGATACGCAGTATTTT
>few|TRBD1|TRBV30|TRBJ2-7
CAWSWDSNEQYF
TGTGCCTGGAGTTGGGACAGCAACGAGCAGTACTTC
>.|.|TRBV29-1|TRBJ1-2
CSVSESGYGYTF
TGCAGCGTTTCAGAGTCAGGCTATGGCTACACCTTC
>.|.|TRBV21-1|TRBJ2-3
CASSASSGSGTDTQYF
TGTGCCAGCAGCGCCTCTAGCGGGAGCGGCACAGATACGCAGTATTTT
>.|.|TRBV6-1|TRBJ2-3
CASSLRGGGTDTQYF
TGTGCCAGCAGCCTGAGGGGGGGAGGCACAGATACGCAGTATTTT
>.|.|TRBV18|TRBJ2-7
CASSPGVEQYF
TGTGCCAGCTCACCCGGGGTCGAGCAGTACTTC